The clone carrying this TCR beta chain has at least ten counts. The sample is drawn from a study of Graves' ophthalmopathy and Graves' hyperthyroidism. With 1 base removed from V and 0 bases from J, the gap between germline ends came to 13 bases. CDR3 length equals 16 residues. Germline CDR1 is SGHRS and CDR2 is YFSETQ. CDR3 regions of TCR beta were amplified from RNA transcripts. RT-PCR with HTBI primers came first, then second-round multiplex PCR. TCRdb called the multiplex PCR reads again in MiXCR, with one record for every CDR3 protein. The profile covers a few hundred thousand distinct CDR3 sequences, with around 19% appearing a single time and about 1.6% taken by the ten largest. Uncontrolled infections, other autoimmune diseases, pregnancy or lactation barred patients from enrollment. The PBMC fraction was derived from 10 ml of fresh peripheral blood.

The material sequenced was peripheral blood. This TCR came from a woman under 30 with Graves' ophthalmopathy. The V call is TRBV5-1, the J call TRBJ1-1, with unresolved D. The CDR3 spells CASSLWERLLNTEAFF. In DNA, the CDR3 is TGCGCCAGCAGCTTGTGGGAGAGACTTTTGAACACTGAAGCTTTCTTT.